Detailed here is one T cell receptor (beta chain). In the original processing: By means of reference gene primer amplification, nucleated cell counts were estimated. Assay: immunoSEQ multiplex PCR; the TCRdb copy retains only in-frame clones and omits some. V and J calls and clone size follow that table, whereas D and trimming were derived from the DNA. The table includes under 150,000 clones, around 85% detected once. With 5 bases removed from V and 2 bases from J, the gap between germline ends came to 11 bases. The CDR3 contains 14 residues. From germline, CDR1 is SGDLS and CDR2 YYNGEE. Patients of the Seattle cohort, enrolled during active infection, were followed longitudinally. This sample stems from a study of blood T cell repertoires in COVID-19. At the level of the study: Researchers got acute and convalescent COVID-19 samples from the United States, Italy and Spain. Sample material is recorded as cDNA or gDNA derived from T cells, B-cell-depleted T cells, or PBMCs.

The V gene is TRBV9, the J gene TRBJ1-3; tentatively, D is TRBD1 (5 bases). The sequence was collected from a woman aged 55-69 years with COVID-19, enrolled during active disease. Sequenced sample: peripheral blood. The CDR3, as DNA: TGTGCCAGCAGGCAGGGTTTGACTGGAAACACCATATATTTT. Amino acid sequence: CASRQGLTGNTIYF.